These 31 T cell receptor beta chains were sequenced from one sample in a study of post-analysis software for immune sequencing data. The authors incorporated unique molecular identifiers into the TCR beta cDNA libraries. Each CDR3 protein gets one entry after TCRdb re-called the PCR reads with MiXCR. Among roughly 620,000 distinct CDR3 sequences listed, around 40% were seen once. Their antigen targets remain unknown. The study's findings and limits: The study found TRBV5-6, TRBV5-1 and TRBV20-1 among roughly 5 TRBV segments more frequent in patients than controls.

Specimen: blood. These receptors originate from a girl aged 5 to 17 with multiple sclerosis.

This chain links TRBV20-1 with TRBJ1-5, with a possible D match to TRBD1 (5 bases). Deletions cut 2 bases from V and 3 bases from J, with 8 bases between. Germline-derived CDR1 and CDR2 are DFQATT and SNEGSKA (reference sequence). The CDR3 has 13 amino acids. CDR3 residues: CSARRDYNQPQHF. CDR3 DNA sequence: TGCAGTGCTAGAAGGGACTACAATCAGCCCCAGCATTTT.

The genes are TRBV3-1 and TRBJ1-1; D is unresolved. Trimming shortened V by 0 bases and J by 0 bases, and 11 bases separated the two germline ends. Germline CDR1 and CDR2: LGHDT and YNNKEL (reference sequence). This CDR3 is 16 amino acids long. The CDR3 sequence is CASSQDGQIMNTEAFF. CDR3 nucleotide sequence: TGTGCCAGCAGCCAAGATGGGCAGATCATGAACACTGAAGCTTTCTTT. Full variable domain (remainder filled in from reference TRBV3-1 and TRBJ1-1): DTAVSQTPKYLVTQMGNDKSIKCEQNLGHDTMYWYKQDSKKFLKIMFSYNNKELIINETVPNRFSPKSPDKAHLNLHINSLELGDSAVYFCASSQDGQIMNTEAFFGQGTRLTVV.

A few counts support this clonotype. This rearrangement joins TRBV10-3 to TRBJ1-2; D may be TRBD1 (5 bases). Trimming pared 3 bases from V and 5 bases from J, leaving 13 bases between. The length of the CDR3 is 14 residues. CDR1 and CDR2 from the germline V gene are ENHRY and SYGVKD. The CDR3 sequence is CAISDREYWYGYTF. The CDR3 nucleotides read TGTGCCATCAGTGACAGGGAATATTGGTATGGCTACACCTTC.

This sequence joins TRBV29-1 and TRBJ2-5; unclear D gene. The better agreement between TRBJ2-7 and the DNA end casts doubt on the J call. Germline V gene lookup returns CDR1 SQVTM and CDR2 ANQGSEA. The CDR3 loop spans 11 amino acids. Written as DNA, the CDR3 is TGCAGCGTTGGTGGGATCTACGAGCAGTACTTC. It codes for CSVGGIYEQYF.

This clonotype was counted between two and nine times. V is TRBV12-3 or TRBV12-4 and J is TRBJ1-5; D ambiguous. The CDR3 is made up of 16 amino acids. The V gene lost 1 base and the J gene lost 0 bases, with 10 bases spanning the gap. The CDR3: CASSLGNWASNQPQHF. In DNA form, the CDR3 reads TGTGCCAGCAGTTTAGGTAATTGGGCTAGCAATCAGCCCCAGCATTTT.

This clonotype was counted between two and nine times. The chain uses TRBV18 and TRBJ2-7; weak D call: TRBD2 (5 bases). The germline V gene has CDR1 KGHSH and CDR2 LQKENI. Trimming stripped 6 bases from V and 0 bases from J, with 12 bases between. The CDR3 covers 14 residues. The CDR3 DNA follows: TGTGCCAGCTCTCCCACGGCGGGCTCCTACGAGCAGTACTTC. Its protein is CASSPTAGSYEQYF.

This sequence joins TRBV24-1 and TRBJ2-3; TRBD1 aligns across 9 bases. Germline-derived CDR1 and CDR2 are KGHDR and SFDVKD. After removal of 3 bases from V and 5 bases from J, the junction contained 11 bases not matched to a gene. The CDR3 sequence is 17 residues long. CDR3 nucleotide sequence: TGTGCCACCAGTGATGGGTGGACAGGGGCCGGGGAAGATACGCAGTATTTT. Its protein product is CATSDGWTGAGEDTQYF.

The chain is built from TRBV5-1 and TRBJ2-3; the match to TRBD1 covers 8 bases. Trimming took 3 bases from V and 3 from J; bases not matched to a gene: 6. Looked up from germline, CDR1 is SGHRS and CDR2 is YFSETQ. The CDR3 is 15 residues long. This CDR3 reads CASSSAGQGTDTQYF. Here the CDR3 DNA reads TGCGCCAGCAGCTCAGCCGGACAGGGAACAGATACGCAGTATTTT.

The chain is built from TRBV5-1 and TRBJ2-1; 9 nucleotides line up with TRBD1. The germline gives CDR1 SGHRS, CDR2 YFSETQ. This CDR3 has 16 amino acids. Trimming at V came to 0 bases and at J to 3 bases, leaving 4 bases not matched to a gene. The CDR3: CASSLVGQGYYNEQFF. DNA of the CDR3: TGCGCCAGCAGCTTGGTGGGACAGGGCTACTACAATGAGCAGTTCTTC.

The count of this clonotype is one. J is TRBJ2-3 and V is TRBV7-2, with D possibly matching TRBD2 (5 bases). The length of the CDR3 is 15 residues. CDR1 and CDR2 (germline): SGHTA, FQGNSA. V lost 4 bases and J 1 base, leaving 12 bases between the germline ends. The CDR3 spells CASSSGGFGTDTQYF. CDR3 sequence (DNA): TGTGCCAGCAGCTCCGGCGGGTTTGGCACAGATACGCAGTATTTT.

This clonotype has a handful of counts. This sequence joins TRBV14 and TRBJ2-1; possible D gene TRBD2, 5 bases. The ends were cut back, 0 bases at V and 10 bases at J, with 22 bases in the middle. The germline V gene encodes CDR1 SGHDN and CDR2 FVKESK. The CDR3 contains 17 residues. CDR3 amino acids: CASSQDPLALFKAEQFF. CDR3 nucleotides: TGTGCCAGCAGCCAAGACCCCCTAGCATTATTCAAGGCCGAGCAGTTCTTC. Full variable domain (missing parts from reference TRBV14 and TRBJ2-1): EAGVTQFPSHSVIEKGQTVTLRCDPISGHDNLYWYRRVMGKEIKFLLHFVKESKQDESGMPNNRFLAERTGGTYSTLKVQPAELEDSGVYFCASSQDPLALFKAEQFFGPGTRLTVL.

This clonotype occurred a few times. The V and J genes are TRBV20-1 and TRBJ2-3; TRBD2 agrees at 8 bases. The germline CDR1 and CDR2 sequences are DFQATT and SNEGSKA (reference sequence). The CDR3 is 13 amino acids. J lost 1 base, V lost 3 bases, and 0 bases had no gene match. The CDR3 loop reads CSARRGGTDTQYF. In DNA form, the CDR3 reads TGCAGTGCTAGGCGGGGGGGCACAGATACGCAGTATTTT.

The genes are TRBV12-3 or TRBV12-4 and TRBJ1-6; TRBD1 matches 10 bases. This CDR3 has 16 amino acids. V gave up 5 bases and J gave up 7 bases; unmatched junction bases: 8. CDR3 amino acids: CASSPPGTGVNSPLHF. Here the CDR3 DNA reads TGTGCCAGCAGTCCACCTGGGACAGGGGTCAATTCACCCCTCCACTTT.

This chain connects TRBV25-1 to TRBJ2-4; the D is unclear. The assigned J gene may be wrong: the sequence end matches TRBJ2-7 better. The CDR3 sequence is 15 residues long. Germline values: CDR1 MGHDK, CDR2 SYGVNS. The CDR3 nucleotides read TGTGCCAGCAGTGAATCCGGAGTGAATTCCTACGAGCAGTACTTC. It codes for CASSESGVNSYEQYF.

V and J are TRBV6-6 and TRBJ2-5, with a possible D match to TRBD2 (5 bases). Trimming removed 3 bases at V and 3 bases at J, with 11 bases between. The CDR3 is made up of 14 amino acids. CDR1 is MNHNY and CDR2 is SVGAGI in the germline V gene (reference sequence). This CDR3 reads CASSYNRGKETQYF. The DNA of the CDR3 is TGTGCCAGCAGTTATAACAGAGGGAAAGAGACCCAGTACTTC.

The gene calls are TRBV20-1 and TRBJ2-7, with TRBD1 matching 7 bases. Unmatched junction bases numbered 1, after V lost 2 bases and J lost 3 bases. Germline CDR1 is DFQATT and CDR2 is SNEGSKA (reference sequence). This CDR3 comprises 12 residues. CDR3 sequence (DNA): TGCAGTGCTAGACAGGGGGTCTACGAGCAGTACTTC. As protein: CSARQGVYEQYF.

The rearrangement joins TRBV4-1 to TRBJ2-6, with 8 nucleotides matching TRBD1. V shed 3 bases and J 0 bases; nucleotides not matched to a gene: 10. Germline CDR1 reads MGHRA; CDR2 reads YSYEKL. The CDR3 is 19 residues long. CDR3 protein: CASSHPGQGLGSGANVLTF. The DNA of the CDR3 is TGCGCCAGCAGCCACCCCGGACAGGGTCTGGGCTCTGGGGCCAACGTCCTGACTTTC.

This clonotype was seen only a few times. This sequence joins TRBV12-3 or TRBV12-4 and TRBJ1-2; D is undetermined. Between the trimmed V and J ends, which lost 3 bases and 6 bases, there was a span of 5 bases. This CDR3 contains 11 residues. The CDR3 protein is CASSLGNGYTF. CDR3 sequence (DNA): TGTGCCAGCAGTTTGGGGAATGGCTACACCTTC.

The chain combines TRBV6-6 with TRBJ2-3, with TRBD2 matching over 8 bases. Losses at the gene ends were 5 bases for V and 4 bases for J; bases not matched to a gene: 5. This CDR3 comprises 14 residues. Germline CDR1 MNHNY, CDR2 SVGAGI (reference sequence). The CDR3 DNA is TGTGCCAGCAGTGCCCTGACTAGCGCAGATACGCAGTATTTT. The encoded protein is CASSALTSADTQYF.

The chain is built from TRBV7-8 and TRBJ2-3; 10 nucleotides match TRBD2. J was trimmed by 2 bases and V by 6 bases; bases with no gene match: 8. The germline CDR1 and CDR2 sequences are SGHVS and FQNEAQ. This CDR3 has 16 residues. The CDR3 sequence is CASSPLAGDVTDTQYF. In nucleotides, the CDR3 is TGTGCCAGCAGTCCGCTAGCGGGAGATGTCACAGATACGCAGTATTTT.

This clonotype was seen more than once but under ten times. This chain joins TRBV7-9 and TRBJ2-1, with 10 bases that match TRBD2. CDR3 length equals 17 residues. Germline trimming cut 5 bases from V and 7 bases from J; bases unmatched to any gene: 14. Germline values: CDR1 SEHNR, CDR2 FQNEAQ (reference sequence). The CDR3, as DNA: TGTGCCAGCAGCCCTCGCAGCCTAGCGGGAGTCGGGAATGAGCAGTTCTTC. It translates to CASSPRSLAGVGNEQFF.

This rearrangement joins TRBV15 to TRBJ2-3, with D maybe TRBD2 (6 bases). The ends were cut back, 1 base at V and 3 bases at J, with 20 bases in the middle. CDR3 length: 18 residues. Germline V gene lookup returns CDR1 LNHNV and CDR2 YYDKDF (reference sequence). CDR3 bases: TGTGCCACCAGCAGAGGGTGGGCCGGCGGGGTTACAACAGATACGCAGTATTTT. Amino acid sequence: CATSRGWAGGVTTDTQYF.

This rearrangement joins TRBV29-1 to TRBJ1-3; D is undetermined. Between the trimmed V and J ends, which lost 7 bases and 2 bases, there was a span of 15 bases. Germline loops: CDR1 SQVTM, CDR2 ANQGSEA. The CDR3 loop spans 14 amino acids. The CDR3 here is CSASSDAAGNTIYF. The CDR3 DNA reads as TGCAGCGCCTCGAGTGACGCCGCTGGAAACACCATATATTTT.

J is TRBJ2-6 and V is TRBV11-3, with D possibly TRBD1 on 8 matching bases. Germline-derived CDR1 and CDR2 are SGHNT and YENEEA. The CDR3 has 18 amino acids. With 5 bases removed from V and 0 bases from J, the gap between germline ends came to 17 bases. This CDR3 reads CASSPRTGRVSGANVLTF. CDR3 DNA sequence: TGTGCCAGCAGCCCCCGGACAGGGAGGGTCTCTGGGGCCAACGTCCTGACTTTC. Filled out from reference TRBV11-3 and TRBJ2-6, the complete variable domain reads EAGVVQSPRYKIIEKKQPVAFWCNPISGHNTLYWYLQNLGQGPELLIRYENEEAVDDSQLPKDRFSAERLKGVDSTLKIQPAELGDSAVYLCASSPRTGRVSGANVLTFGAGSRLTVL.

The chain has TRBV6-5 and TRBJ2-7; a weak D match, TRBD1 (7 bases). Germline V lookup: CDR1 MNHEY, CDR2 SVGAGI. V was pared by 1 base and J by 2 bases, with 15 bases between. This CDR3 has 16 amino acids. The CDR3 coding sequence is TGTGCCAGCAGTTACTACAGACAGGGAGGAACCTACGAGCAGTACTTC. Its translation: CASSYYRQGGTYEQYF.

CDR3 sequence (DNA): TGTGCCATCCGTTTGGAGACAGCCTTGAACACTGAAGCTTTCTTT. This translates into CAIRLETALNTEAFF. The chain has TRBV10-3 and TRBJ1-1; TRBD1 is a possible D gene (5 bases). V lost 8 bases to trimming and J lost 0 bases, with 16 bases between them. The length of the CDR3 is 15 residues. Looked up from germline, CDR1 is ENHRY and CDR2 is SYGVKD.

CDR3 coding DNA: TGTGCCACCAGCAGAGGCGCAGGGGGCTTTGTTTATCAGCCCCAGCATTTT. It translates to CATSRGAGGFVYQPQHF. This sequence joins TRBV15 and TRBJ1-5; 8 bases fit TRBD1. CDR1 and CDR2 from the germline V gene are LNHNV and YYDKDF (reference sequence). The CDR3 length is 17 residues. The ends lost 1 base at V and 5 bases at J; junction bases unmatched: 10.

This clonotype was observed a handful of times. The rearrangement joins TRBV20-1 to TRBJ2-5; D ambiguous. Judging by the DNA end, TRBJ2-7 fits better; the J call may be wrong. CDR1 is DFQATT, CDR2 SNEGSKA, per germline (reference sequence). The length of the CDR3 is 15 residues. CDR3 in DNA: TGCAGTGCTAGAGATCTCAGCGTCGGAACCTACGAGCAGTACTTC. Protein: CSARDLSVGTYEQYF.

As concerns this clonotype: At one of its ends the junction is not consistent with the germline gene, which may arise from a read error. The chain is built from TRBV30 and TRBJ2-7, with 8 bases identical to TRBD1. The J call may be faulty, since TRBJ2-4 better matches the DNA end. Germline CDR1 and CDR2: GTSNPN and SVGIG (reference sequence). The CDR3 is 16 amino acids. CDR3 loop: CARSPGQGQGGNIQYF. Here the CDR3 DNA reads TGTGCCCGGAGTCCCGGACAGGGTCAAGGGGGGAACATTCAGTACTTC.

J is TRBJ2-7 and V is TRBV12-3 or TRBV12-4; 8 bases line up with TRBD1. TRBJ2-5 matches the DNA end more closely, so the J call is doubtful. The CDR3 contains 16 residues. The CDR3 reads CASSSYGQGHQETQYF. The CDR3 bases are TGTGCCAGCAGTTCATACGGACAGGGACACCAAGAGACCCAGTACTTC.

The chain is built from TRBV7-2 and TRBJ2-7, with D perhaps TRBD2 (5 bases). V was pared by 5 bases and J by 4 bases, with 15 bases between. The CDR3 totals 14 residues. The germline V gene has CDR1 SGHTA and CDR2 FQGNSA. The CDR3: CASSLSRGRYEQYF. The CDR3 nucleotides are TGTGCCAGCAGCCTTAGCCGGGGAAGGTACGAGCAGTACTTC.